The TCR beta chain under discussion was sequenced for a study of T cell changes during pregnancy in multiple sclerosis. In this sample, this clone turned up once. Germline V gene lookup returns CDR1 MNHEY and CDR2 SMNVEV (reference sequence). V dropped 4 bases and J dropped 3 bases, with 12 bases sitting between them. The length of the CDR3 is 14 residues. Profiled with immunoSEQ multiplex PCR; TCRdb holds only in-frame clones, not every one. This sample yields around 92,000 clones, of which over 85% are seen a single time; almost 1% belongs to the top ten. This material consisted of peripheral blood, taken after pregnancy. The chain carries TRBV27 and TRBJ1-2; a possible D gene is TRBD1 (6 bases). The receptor comes from a female donor with multiple sclerosis, enrolled in a pregnancy study. CDR3 coding DNA: TGTGCCAGCAGTTCCCAGACAGGATACTATGGCTACACCTTC. Translating gives CASSSQTGYYGYTF.